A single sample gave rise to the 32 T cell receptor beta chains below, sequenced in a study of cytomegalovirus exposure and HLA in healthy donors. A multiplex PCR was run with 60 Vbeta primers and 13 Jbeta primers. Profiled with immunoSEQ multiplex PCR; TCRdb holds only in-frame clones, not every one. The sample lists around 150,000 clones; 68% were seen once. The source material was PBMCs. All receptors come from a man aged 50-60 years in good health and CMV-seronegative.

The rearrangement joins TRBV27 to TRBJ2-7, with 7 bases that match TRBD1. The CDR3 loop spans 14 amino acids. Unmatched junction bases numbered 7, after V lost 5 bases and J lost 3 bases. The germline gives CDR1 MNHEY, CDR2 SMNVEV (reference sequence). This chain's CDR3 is CASSHRGRDYEQYF. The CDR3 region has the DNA TGTGCCAGCAGTCACAGGGGAAGGGACTACGAGCAGTACTTC.

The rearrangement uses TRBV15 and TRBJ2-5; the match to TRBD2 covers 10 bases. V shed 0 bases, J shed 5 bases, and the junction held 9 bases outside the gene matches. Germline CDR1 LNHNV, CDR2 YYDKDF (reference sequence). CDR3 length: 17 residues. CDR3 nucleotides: TGTGCCACCAGCAGAGATCTCAGCGGGGGGGTCCGGGAGACCCAGTACTTC. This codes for CATSRDLSGGVRETQYF. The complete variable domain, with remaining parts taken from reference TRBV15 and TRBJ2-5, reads DAMVIQNPRYQVTQFGKPVTLSCSQTLNHNVMYWYQQKSSQAPKLLFHYYDKDFNNEADTPDNFQSRRPNTSFCFLDIRSPGLGDTAMYLCATSRDLSGGVRETQYFGPGTRLLVL.

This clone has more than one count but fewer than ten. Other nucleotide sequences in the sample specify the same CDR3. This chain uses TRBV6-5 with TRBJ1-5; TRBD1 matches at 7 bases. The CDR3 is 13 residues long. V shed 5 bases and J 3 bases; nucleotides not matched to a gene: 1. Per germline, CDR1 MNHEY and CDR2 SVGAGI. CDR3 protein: CASSGTVNQPQHF. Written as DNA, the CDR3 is TGTGCCAGCAGTGGGACAGTCAATCAGCCCCAGCATTTT.

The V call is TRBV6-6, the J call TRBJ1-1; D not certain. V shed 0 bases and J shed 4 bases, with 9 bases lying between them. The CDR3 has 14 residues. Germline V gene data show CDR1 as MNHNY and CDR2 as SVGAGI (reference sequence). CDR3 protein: CASSYSTGSTEAFF. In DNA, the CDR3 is TGTGCCAGCAGTTACTCGACGGGGAGCACTGAAGCTTTCTTT.

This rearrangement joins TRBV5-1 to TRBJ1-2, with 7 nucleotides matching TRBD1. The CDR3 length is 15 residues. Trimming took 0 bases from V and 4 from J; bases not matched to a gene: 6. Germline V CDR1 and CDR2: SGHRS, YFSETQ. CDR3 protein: CASSLGQGVSYGYTF. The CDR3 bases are TGCGCCAGCAGCTTGGGACAGGGAGTGAGCTATGGCTACACCTTC.

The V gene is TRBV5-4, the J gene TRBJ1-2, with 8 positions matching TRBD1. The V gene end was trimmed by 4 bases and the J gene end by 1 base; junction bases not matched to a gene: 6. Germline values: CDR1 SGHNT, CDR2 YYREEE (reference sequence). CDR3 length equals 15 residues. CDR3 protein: CASSAGQGVNYGYTF. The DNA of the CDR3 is TGTGCCAGCAGCGCAGGACAGGGAGTTAACTATGGCTACACCTTC.

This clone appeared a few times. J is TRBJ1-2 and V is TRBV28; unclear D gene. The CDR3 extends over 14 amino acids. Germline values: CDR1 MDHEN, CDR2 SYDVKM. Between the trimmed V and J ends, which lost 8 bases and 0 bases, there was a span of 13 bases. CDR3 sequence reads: CASLTQLPNYGYTF. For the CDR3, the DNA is TGTGCCAGCCTCACACAGCTGCCTAACTATGGCTACACCTTC.

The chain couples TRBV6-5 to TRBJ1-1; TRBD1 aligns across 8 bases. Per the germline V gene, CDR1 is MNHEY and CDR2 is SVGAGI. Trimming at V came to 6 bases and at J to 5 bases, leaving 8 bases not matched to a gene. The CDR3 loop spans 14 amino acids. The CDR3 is CASRVNRGETEAFF. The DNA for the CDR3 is TGTGCCAGCAGGGTTAACAGGGGGGAGACTGAAGCTTTCTTT.

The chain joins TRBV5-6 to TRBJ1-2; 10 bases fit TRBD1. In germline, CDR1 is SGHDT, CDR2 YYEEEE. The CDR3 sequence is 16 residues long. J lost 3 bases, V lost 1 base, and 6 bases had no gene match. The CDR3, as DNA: TGTGCCAGCAGCTTGCGACAGGGGGCGCGCGACTATGGCTACACCTTC. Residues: CASSLRQGARDYGYTF.

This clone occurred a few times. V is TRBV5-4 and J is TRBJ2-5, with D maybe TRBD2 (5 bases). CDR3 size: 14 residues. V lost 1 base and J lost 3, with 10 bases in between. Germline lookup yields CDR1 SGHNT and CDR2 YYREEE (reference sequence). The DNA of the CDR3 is TGTGCCAGCAGCTTGACGCGGACTGAAGAGACCCAGTACTTC. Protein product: CASSLTRTEETQYF.

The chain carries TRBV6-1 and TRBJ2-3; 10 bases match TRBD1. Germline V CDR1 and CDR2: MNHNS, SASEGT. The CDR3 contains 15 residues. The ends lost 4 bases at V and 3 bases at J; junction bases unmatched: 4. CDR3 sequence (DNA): TGTGCCAGCAGTGGACAGGGGGCAACAACAGATACGCAGTATTTT. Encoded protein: CASSGQGATTDTQYF.

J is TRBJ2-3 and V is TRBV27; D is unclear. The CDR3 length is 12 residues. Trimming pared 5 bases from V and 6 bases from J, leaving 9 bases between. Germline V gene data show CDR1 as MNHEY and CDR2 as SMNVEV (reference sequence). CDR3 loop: CASSHPRDTQYF. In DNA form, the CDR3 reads TGTGCCAGCAGTCACCCCCGGGATACGCAGTATTTT.

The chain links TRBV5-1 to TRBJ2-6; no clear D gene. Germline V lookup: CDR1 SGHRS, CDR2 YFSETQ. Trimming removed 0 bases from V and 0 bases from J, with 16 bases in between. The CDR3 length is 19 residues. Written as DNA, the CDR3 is TGCGCCAGCAGCTTGGGGGCAGGTGCGTCAGCCTCTGGGGCCAACGTCCTGACTTTC. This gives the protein CASSLGAGASASGANVLTF. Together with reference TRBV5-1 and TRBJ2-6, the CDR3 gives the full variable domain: KAGVTQTPRYLIKTRGQQVTLSCSPISGHRSVSWYQQTPGQGLQFLFEYFSETQRNKGNFPGRFSGRQFSNSRSEMNVSTLELGDSALYLCASSLGAGASASGANVLTFGAGSRLTVL.

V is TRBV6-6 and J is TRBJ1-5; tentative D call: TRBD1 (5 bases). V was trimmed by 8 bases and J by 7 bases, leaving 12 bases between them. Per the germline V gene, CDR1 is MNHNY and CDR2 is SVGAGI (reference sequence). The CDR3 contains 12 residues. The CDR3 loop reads CASGGTDQPQHF. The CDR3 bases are TGTGCCAGCGGAGGGACTGACCAGCCCCAGCATTTT.

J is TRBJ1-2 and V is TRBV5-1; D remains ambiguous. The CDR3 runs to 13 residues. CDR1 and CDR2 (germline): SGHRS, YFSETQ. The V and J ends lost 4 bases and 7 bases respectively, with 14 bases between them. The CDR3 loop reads CASSAKGEGGYTF. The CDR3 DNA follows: TGCGCCAGCAGCGCCAAGGGAGAGGGTGGCTACACCTTC.

The CDR3 nucleotides read TGTGCCAGCAGTAATCCGACTAGCCCCAGAAGACTCGATACGCAGTATTTT. It yields the protein CASSNPTSPRRLDTQYF. The chain has TRBV28 and TRBJ2-3; 7 nucleotides align to TRBD2. From germline, CDR1 is MDHEN and CDR2 SYDVKM. With 5 bases clipped from V and 6 bases from J, the junction kept 17 bases outside the gene matches. The CDR3 is 17 residues long.

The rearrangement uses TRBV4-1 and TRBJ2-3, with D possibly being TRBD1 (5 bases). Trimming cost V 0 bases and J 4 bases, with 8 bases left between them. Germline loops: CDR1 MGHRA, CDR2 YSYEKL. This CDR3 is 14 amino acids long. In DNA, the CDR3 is TGCGCCAGCAGCCAAGACAGGGTGGCAGATACGCAGTATTTT. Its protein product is CASSQDRVADTQYF.

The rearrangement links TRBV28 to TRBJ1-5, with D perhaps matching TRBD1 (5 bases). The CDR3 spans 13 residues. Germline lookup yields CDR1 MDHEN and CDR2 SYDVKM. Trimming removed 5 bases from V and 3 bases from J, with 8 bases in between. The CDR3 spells CASSQGPNQPQHF. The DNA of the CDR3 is TGTGCCAGCAGTCAGGGTCCCAATCAGCCCCAGCATTTT.

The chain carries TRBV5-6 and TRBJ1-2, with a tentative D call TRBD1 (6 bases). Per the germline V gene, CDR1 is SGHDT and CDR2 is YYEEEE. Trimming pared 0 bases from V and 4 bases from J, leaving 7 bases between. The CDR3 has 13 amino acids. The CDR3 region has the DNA TGTGCCAGCAGCTTGGACAGGGCCTATGGCTACACCTTC. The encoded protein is CASSLDRAYGYTF.

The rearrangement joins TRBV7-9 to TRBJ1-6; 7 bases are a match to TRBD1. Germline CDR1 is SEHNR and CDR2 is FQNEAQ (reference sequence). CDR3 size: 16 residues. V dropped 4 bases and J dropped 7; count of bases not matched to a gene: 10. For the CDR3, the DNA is TGTGCCAGCAGCTCACCCGGGGACAGTTTGAATTCACCCCTCCACTTT. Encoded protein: CASSSPGDSLNSPLHF.

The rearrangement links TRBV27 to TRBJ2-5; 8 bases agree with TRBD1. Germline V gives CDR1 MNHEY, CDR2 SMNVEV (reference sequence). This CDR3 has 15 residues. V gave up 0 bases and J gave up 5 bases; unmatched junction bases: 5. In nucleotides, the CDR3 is TGTGCCAGCAGTTTATCCCGGACAGGGCGGGAGACCCAGTACTTC. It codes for CASSLSRTGRETQYF.

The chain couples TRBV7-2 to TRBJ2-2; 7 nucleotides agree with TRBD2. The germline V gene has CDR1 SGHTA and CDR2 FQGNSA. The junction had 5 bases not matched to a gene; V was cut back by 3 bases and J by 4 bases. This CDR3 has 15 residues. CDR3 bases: TGTGCCAGCAGCTTGGGTCCGGGGGGCACCGGGGAGCTGTTTTTT. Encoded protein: CASSLGPGGTGELFF.

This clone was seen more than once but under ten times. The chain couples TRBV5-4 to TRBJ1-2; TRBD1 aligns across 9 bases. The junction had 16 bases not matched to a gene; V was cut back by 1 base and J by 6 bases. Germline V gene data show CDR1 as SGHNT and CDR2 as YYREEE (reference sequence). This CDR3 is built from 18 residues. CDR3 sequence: CASSLTGAGTGSKNGYTF. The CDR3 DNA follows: TGTGCCAGCAGCTTGACGGGGGCCGGGACAGGGAGCAAGAATGGCTACACCTTC.

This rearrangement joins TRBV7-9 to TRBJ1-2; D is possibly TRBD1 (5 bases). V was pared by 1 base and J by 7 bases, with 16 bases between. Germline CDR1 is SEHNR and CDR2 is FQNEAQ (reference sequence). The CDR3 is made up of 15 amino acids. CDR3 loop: CASSLGAGVEGGYTF. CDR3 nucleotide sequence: TGTGCCAGCAGCTTAGGCGCGGGGGTCGAAGGTGGCTACACCTTC.

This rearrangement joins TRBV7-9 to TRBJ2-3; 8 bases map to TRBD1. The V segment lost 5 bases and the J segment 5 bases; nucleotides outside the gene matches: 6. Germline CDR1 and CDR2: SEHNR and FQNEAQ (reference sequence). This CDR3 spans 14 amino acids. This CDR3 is CASSQGAGEDTQYF. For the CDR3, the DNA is TGTGCCAGCAGCCAGGGGGCAGGGGAAGATACGCAGTATTTT.

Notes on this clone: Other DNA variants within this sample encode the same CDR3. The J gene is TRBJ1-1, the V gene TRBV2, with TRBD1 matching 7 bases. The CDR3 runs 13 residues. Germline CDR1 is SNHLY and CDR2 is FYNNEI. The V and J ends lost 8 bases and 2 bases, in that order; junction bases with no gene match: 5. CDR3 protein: CASRTGLNTEAFF. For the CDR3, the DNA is TGTGCCAGCCGGACAGGACTTAACACTGAAGCTTTCTTT.

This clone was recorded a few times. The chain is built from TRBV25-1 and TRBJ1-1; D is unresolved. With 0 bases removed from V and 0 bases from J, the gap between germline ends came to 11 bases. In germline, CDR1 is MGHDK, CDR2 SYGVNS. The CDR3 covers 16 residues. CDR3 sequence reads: CASSEYEASLNTEAFF. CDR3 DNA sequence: TGTGCCAGCAGTGAATATGAGGCGAGTCTGAACACTGAAGCTTTCTTT.

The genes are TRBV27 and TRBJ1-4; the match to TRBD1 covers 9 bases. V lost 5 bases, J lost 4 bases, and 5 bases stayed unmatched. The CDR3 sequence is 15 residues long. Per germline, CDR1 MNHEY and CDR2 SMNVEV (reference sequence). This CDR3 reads CASSGGTGINEKLFF. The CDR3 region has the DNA TGTGCCAGCAGTGGGGGGACAGGGATTAATGAAAAACTGTTTTTT.

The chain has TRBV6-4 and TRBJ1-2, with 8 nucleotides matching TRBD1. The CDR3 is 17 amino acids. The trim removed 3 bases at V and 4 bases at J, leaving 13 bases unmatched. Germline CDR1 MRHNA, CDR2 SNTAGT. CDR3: CASSEGPGQVRGYGYTF. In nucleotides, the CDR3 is TGTGCCAGCAGTGAAGGTCCGGGACAGGTTAGGGGCTATGGCTACACCTTC.

CDR3 DNA: TGTGCCAGCAGCTCGGGACAGGCCAAGATTAATCAGCCCCAGCATTTT. Amino acid sequence: CASSSGQAKINQPQHF. The rearrangement joins TRBV7-9 to TRBJ1-5; 8 bases line up with TRBD1. There are 16 residues in the CDR3. Germline V gene data show CDR1 as SEHNR and CDR2 as FQNEAQ (reference sequence). V shed 4 bases and J 4 bases; nucleotides not matched to a gene: 9.

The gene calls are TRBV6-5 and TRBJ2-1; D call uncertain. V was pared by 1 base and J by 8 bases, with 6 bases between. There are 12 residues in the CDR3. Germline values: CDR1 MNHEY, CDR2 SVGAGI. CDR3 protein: CASSYLGDEQFF. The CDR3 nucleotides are TGTGCCAGCAGTTACTTGGGCGATGAGCAGTTCTTC.

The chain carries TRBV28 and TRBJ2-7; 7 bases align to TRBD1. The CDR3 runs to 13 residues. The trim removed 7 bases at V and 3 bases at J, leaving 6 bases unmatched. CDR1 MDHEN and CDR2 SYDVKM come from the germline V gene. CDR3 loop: CASTPGQRYEQYF. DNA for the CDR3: TGTGCCAGCACCCCGGGACAGCGCTACGAGCAGTACTTC.